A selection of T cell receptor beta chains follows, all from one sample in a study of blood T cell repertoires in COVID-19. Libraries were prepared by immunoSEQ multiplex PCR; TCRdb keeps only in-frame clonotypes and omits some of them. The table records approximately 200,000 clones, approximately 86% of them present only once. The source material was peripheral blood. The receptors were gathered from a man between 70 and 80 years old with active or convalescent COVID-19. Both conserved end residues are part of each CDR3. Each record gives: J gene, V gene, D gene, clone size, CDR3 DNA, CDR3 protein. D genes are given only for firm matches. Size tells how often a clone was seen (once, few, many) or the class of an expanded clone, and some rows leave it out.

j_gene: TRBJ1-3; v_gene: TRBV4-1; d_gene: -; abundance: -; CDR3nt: TGCGCCAGCAGCCAAGACCCGGGGTTGTTCTCTGGAAACACCATATATTTT; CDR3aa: CASSQDPGLFSGNTIYF
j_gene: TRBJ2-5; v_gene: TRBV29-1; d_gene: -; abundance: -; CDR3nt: TGCAGCGCTGCGAGCCTGGAGACCCAGTACTTC; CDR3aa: CSAASLETQYF
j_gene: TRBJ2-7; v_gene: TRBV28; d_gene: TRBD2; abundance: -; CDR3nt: TGTGCCACCCTCGGGGGGGGGAACTCCTACGAGCAGTACTTC; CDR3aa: CATLGGGNSYEQYF
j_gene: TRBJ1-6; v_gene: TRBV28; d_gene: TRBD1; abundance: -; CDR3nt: TGTGCCAGCAGTGGACTCGGACAGGGATGGACGAATTCACCCCTCCACTTT; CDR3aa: CASSGLGQGWTNSPLHF
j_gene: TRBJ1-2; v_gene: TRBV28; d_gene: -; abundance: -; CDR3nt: TGTGCCAGCAAGGGGGGAGGGGCTGCTAACTATGGCTACACCTTC; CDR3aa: CASKGGGAANYGYTF
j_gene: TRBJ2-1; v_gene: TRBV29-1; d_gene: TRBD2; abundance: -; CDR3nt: TGCAGCGTCCTTCTAGCGGACAATGTCAATGAGCAGTTCTTC; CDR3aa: CSVLLADNVNEQFF
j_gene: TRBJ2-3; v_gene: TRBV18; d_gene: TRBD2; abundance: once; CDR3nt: TGTGCCAGCTCACCACCCCGCGGGGGGGCCGGCACAGATACGCAGTATTTT; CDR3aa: CASSPPRGGAGTDTQYF
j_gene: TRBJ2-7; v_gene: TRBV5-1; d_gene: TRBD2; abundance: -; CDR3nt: TGCGCCAGCAGCACCGGGACTAGCGTCGACGAGCAGTACTTC; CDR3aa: CASSTGTSVDEQYF
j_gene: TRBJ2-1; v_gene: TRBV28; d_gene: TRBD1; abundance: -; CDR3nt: TGTGCCAGCAGTTTAGGGGGACAGTTCAACAATGAGCAGTTCTTC; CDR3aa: CASSLGGQFNNEQFF
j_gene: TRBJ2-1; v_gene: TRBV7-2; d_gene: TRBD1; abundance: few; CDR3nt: TGTGCCAGCAGCTTAGAACACAGGGGGCCGTGGAATGAGCAGTTCTTC; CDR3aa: CASSLEHRGPWNEQFF
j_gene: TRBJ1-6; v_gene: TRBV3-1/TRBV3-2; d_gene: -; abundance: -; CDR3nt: TGTGCCAGCAGCTATGGACAGCAAAATTCACCCCTCCACTTT; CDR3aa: CASSYGQQNSPLHF
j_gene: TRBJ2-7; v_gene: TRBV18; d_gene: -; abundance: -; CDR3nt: TGTGCCAGCTCACCAGACTACAGGGTTTCCGTCGGCGAGCAGTACTTC; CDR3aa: CASSPDYRVSVGEQYF
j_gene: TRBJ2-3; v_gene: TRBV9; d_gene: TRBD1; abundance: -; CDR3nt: TGTGCCAGCAGCGTGGAAACAGGGGCCGCCGCAGATACGCAGTATTTT; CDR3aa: CASSVETGAAADTQYF
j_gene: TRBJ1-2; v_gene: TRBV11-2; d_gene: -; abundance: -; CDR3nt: TGTGCCAGCAGCTTTGAGAGGAGGGGCTATGGCTACACCTTC; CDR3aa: CASSFERRGYGYTF
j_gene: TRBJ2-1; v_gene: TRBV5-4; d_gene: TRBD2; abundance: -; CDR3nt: TGTGCCAGCAGCTTAACCAGCGGGAGGGTGTCTTACAATGAGCAGTTCTTC; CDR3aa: CASSLTSGRVSYNEQFF
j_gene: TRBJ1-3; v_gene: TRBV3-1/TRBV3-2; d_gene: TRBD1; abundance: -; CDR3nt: TGTGCCAGCAGCCAAGATCTTTGGACAGGGACTGGAAACACCATATATTTT; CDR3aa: CASSQDLWTGTGNTIYF
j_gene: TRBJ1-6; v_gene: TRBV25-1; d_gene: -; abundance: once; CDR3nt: TGTGCCAGCAGTGAATGGGAGGGGGATCGATCACCCCTCCACTTT; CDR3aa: CASSEWEGDRSPLHF
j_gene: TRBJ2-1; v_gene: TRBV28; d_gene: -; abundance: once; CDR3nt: TGTGCCACTTGGGGGGCGGGAGCCTTCTACAATGAGCAGTTCTTC; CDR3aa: CATWGAGAFYNEQFF
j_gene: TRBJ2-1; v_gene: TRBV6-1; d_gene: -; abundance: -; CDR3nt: TGTGCCAGCAGTGAAGCCTGGACAGAGCAGTTCTTC; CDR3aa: CASSEAWTEQFF
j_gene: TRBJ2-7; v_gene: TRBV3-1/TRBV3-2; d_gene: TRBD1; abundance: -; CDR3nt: TGTGCCAGCAGCCAAGGTGCGGGACAGGGGTCCTACGAGCAGTACTTC; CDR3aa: CASSQGAGQGSYEQYF
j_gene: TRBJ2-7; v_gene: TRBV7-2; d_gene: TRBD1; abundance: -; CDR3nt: TGTGCCAGCAGGTCGACAGGGCAAGGCGAGCAGTACTTC; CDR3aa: CASRSTGQGEQYF
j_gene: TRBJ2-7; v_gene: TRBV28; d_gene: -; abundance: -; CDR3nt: TGTGCCAGCAGTTTCCCCAGGGATCAAAGCTCCTACGAGCAGTACTTC; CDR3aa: CASSFPRDQSSYEQYF
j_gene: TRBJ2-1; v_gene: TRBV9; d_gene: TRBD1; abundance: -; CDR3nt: TGTGCCAGCAGCGTCGGGGACAGATCCTACAATGAGCAGTTCTTC; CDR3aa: CASSVGDRSYNEQFF
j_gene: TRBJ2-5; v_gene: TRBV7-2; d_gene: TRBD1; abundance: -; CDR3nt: TGTGCCAGCAGCCCGAGGACAGGGAGCACAGAGACCCAGTACTTC; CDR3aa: CASSPRTGSTETQYF
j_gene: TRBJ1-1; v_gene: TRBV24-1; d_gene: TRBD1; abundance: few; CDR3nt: TGTGCCACCAGTGACCCCGGACAGGGGGACACTGAAGCTTTCTTT; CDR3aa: CATSDPGQGDTEAFF
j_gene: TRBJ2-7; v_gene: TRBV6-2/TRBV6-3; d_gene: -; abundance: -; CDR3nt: TGTGCCAGCAGTTACCTCGGGACTGTCGCAGGCGAGCAGTACTTC; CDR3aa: CASSYLGTVAGEQYF
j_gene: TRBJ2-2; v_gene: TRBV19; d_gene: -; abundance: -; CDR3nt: TGTGCCAGTAGTCGGGCGGGACAGTTACGGGGCGGGGAGCTGTTTTTT; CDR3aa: CASSRAGQLRGGELFF
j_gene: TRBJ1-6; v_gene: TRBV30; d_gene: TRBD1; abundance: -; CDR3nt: TGTGCCTGGAAAGGACAGGGGGATTCACCCCTCCACTTT; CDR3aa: CAWKGQGDSPLHF
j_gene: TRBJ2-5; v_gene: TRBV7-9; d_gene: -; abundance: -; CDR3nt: TGTGCCAGCAGCTTAGGCACAGGGATAGATGAGACCCAGTACTTC; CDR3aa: CASSLGTGIDETQYF
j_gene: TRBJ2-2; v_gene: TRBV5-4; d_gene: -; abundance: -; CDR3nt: TGTGCCAGCAGCTTGACGGTCGCGAACACCGGGGAGCTGTTTTTT; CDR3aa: CASSLTVANTGELFF
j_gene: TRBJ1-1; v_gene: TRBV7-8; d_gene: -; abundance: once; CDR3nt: TGTGCCAGCAGCCGACAGGAAAACACTGAAGCTTTCTTT; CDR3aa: CASSRQENTEAFF
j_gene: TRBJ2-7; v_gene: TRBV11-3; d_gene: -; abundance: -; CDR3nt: TGTGCCAGCAGCAAAAACAGGGATTACGAGCAGTACTTC; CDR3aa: CASSKNRDYEQYF
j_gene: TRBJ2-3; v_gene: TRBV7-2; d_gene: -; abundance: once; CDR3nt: TGTGCCAGCAGCTTGGGAGGAGCAGATACGCAGTATTTT; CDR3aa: CASSLGGADTQYF
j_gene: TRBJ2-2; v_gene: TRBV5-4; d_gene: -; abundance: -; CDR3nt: TGTGCCAGCAGCGTGGTAGCGGCAACCGGGGAGCTGTTTTTT; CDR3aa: CASSVVAATGELFF
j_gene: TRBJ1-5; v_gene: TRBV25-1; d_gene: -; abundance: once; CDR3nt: TGTGCCAGCAGACAGGAAAATCAGCCCCAGCATTTT; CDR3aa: CASRQENQPQHF
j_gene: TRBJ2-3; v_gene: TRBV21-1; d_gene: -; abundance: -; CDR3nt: TGTGCCAGCAGCAACCGGACAGGGGGTAGGACAGATACGCAGTATTTT; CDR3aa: CASSNRTGGRTDTQYF
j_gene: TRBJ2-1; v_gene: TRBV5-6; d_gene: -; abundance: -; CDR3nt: TGTGCCAGCAGCCATCGCCTTCTAGCCTCATCCTACAATGAGCAGTTCTTC; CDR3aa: CASSHRLLASSYNEQFF
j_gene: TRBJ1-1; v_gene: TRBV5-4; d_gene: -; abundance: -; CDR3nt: TGTGCCAGCAGCTTGAGGGGTGCACGTGGCACTGAAGCTTTCTTT; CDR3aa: CASSLRGARGTEAFF
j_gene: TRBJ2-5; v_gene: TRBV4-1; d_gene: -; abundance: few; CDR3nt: TGCGCCAGCAGCCCCGAAGGGGCCGAGACCCAGTACTTC; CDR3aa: CASSPEGAETQYF
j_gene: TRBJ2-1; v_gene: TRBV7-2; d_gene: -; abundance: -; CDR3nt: TGTGCCAGCAGCTTAGCGGGGACTCCCTACCATGAGCAGTTCTTC; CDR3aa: CASSLAGTPYHEQFF
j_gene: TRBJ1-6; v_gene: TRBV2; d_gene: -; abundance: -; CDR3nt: TGTGCCAGCAGTGTAGCGGGCGAAATGGGCTCACCCCTCCACTTT; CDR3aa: CASSVAGEMGSPLHF
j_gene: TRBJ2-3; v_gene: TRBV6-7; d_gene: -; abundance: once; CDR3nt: TGTGCCAGCAGTTACTCGATTGAGCCCCCACAGATCACAGATACGCAGTATTTT; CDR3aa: CASSYSIEPPQITDTQYF
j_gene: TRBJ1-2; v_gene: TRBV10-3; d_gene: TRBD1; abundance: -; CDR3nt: TGTGCCATCAGTGCGGACAGGGTTGGTGGCTACACCTTC; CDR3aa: CAISADRVGGYTF
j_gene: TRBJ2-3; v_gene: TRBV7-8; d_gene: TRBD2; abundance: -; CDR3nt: TGTGCCAGCAGCTTAGATGGTAGCGGGAGGAGTAGGAGCACAGATACGCAGTATTTT; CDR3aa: CASSLDGSGRSRSTDTQYF
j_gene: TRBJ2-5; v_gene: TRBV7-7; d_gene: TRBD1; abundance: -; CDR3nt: TGTGCTAGCAGCTCGGAATGGGGACAGGATATGGAGACCCAGTACTTC; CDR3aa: CASSSEWGQDMETQYF